This entry is about one T cell receptor beta chain. What it binds is not known. This PCR relied on a set of 60 Vbeta primers and 13 Jbeta primers. Assay used: immunoSEQ multiplex PCR; TCRdb lists only in-frame clones, some missing. The repertoire holds over 150,000 clones, with approximately 80% as singletons. These data come from a study of cytomegalovirus exposure and HLA in healthy donors. Study-wide points: Using a false discovery rate of 0.05, a later analysis showed that 15,000 to 20,000 TCR beta sequences were associated with HLA alleles.

The CDR3 runs 17 residues. Trimming cost V 6 bases and J 0 bases; bases outside gene matches: 13. CDR1 and CDR2 from the germline V gene are ENHRY and SYGVKD. The specimen sequenced was PBMCs. This receptor was obtained from a man aged 18 to 30 in good health and CMV-seropositive. The chain joins TRBV10-3 to TRBJ1-2; 7 bases match TRBD1. DNA of the CDR3: TGTGCCATCAGGGAAAATGACAGGGATCAAGCTAACTATGGCTACACCTTC. It codes for CAIRENDRDQANYGYTF.